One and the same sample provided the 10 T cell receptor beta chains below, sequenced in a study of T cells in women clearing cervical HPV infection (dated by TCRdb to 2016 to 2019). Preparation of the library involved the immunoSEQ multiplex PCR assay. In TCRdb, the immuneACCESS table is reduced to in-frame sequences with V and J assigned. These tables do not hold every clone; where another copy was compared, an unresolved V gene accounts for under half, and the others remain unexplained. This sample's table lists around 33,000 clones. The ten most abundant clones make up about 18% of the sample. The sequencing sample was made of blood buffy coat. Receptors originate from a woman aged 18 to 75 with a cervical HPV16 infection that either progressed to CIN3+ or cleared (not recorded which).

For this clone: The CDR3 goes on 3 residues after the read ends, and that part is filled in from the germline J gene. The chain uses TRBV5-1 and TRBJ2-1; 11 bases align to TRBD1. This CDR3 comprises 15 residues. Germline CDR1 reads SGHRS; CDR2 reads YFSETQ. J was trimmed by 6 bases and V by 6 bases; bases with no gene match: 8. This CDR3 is CASNQGQGVTNEQFF. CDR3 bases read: TGCGCCAGCAACCAGGGACAGGGGGTAACCAATGAG.

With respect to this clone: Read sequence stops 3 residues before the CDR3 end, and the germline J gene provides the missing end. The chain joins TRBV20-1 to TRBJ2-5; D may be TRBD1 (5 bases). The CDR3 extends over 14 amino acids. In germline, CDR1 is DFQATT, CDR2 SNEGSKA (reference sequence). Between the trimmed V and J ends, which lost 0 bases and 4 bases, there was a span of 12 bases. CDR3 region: CSARDPRGGETQYF. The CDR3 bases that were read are TGCAGTGCTAGAGATCCTAGGGGCGGAGAGACC.

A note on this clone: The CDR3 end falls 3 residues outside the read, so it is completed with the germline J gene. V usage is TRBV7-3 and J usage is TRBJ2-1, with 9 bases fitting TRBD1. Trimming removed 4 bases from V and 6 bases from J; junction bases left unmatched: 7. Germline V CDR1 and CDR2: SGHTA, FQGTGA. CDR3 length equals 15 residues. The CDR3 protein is CASSSTGGPVNEQFF. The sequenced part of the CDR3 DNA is TGTGCCAGCAGCTCGACAGGGGGACCCGTCAATGAG. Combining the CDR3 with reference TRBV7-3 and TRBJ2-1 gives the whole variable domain GAGVSQTPSNKVTEKGKYVELRCDPISGHTALYWYRQSLGQGPEFLIYFQGTGAADDSGLPNDRFFAVRPEGSVSTLKIQRTERGDSAVYLCASSSTGGPVNEQFFGPGTRLTVL.

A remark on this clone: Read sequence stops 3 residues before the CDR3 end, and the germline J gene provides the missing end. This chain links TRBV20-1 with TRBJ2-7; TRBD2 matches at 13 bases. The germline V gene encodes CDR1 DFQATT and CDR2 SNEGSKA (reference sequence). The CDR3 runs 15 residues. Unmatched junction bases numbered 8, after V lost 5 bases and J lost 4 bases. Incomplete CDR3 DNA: TGCAGTGCTCCCCCCCCGGGACTAGCGGGATACGAG. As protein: CSAPPPGLAGYE. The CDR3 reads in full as CSAPPPGLAGYEQYF.

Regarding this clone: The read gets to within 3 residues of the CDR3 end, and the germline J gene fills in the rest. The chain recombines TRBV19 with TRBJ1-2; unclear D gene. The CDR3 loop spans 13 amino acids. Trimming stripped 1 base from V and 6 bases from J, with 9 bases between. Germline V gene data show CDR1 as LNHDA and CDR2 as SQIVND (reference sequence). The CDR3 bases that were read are TGTGCCAGTAGTATAGGGGCCCTGGATGGC. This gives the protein CASSIGALDG. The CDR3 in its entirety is CASSIGALDGYTF.

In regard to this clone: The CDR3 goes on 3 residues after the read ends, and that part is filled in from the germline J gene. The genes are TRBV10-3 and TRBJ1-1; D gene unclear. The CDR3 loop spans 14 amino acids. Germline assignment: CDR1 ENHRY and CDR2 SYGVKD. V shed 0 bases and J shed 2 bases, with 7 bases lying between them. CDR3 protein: CAISESRGNTEAFF. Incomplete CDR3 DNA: TGTGCCATCAGTGAGTCCCGAGGCAACACTGAA.

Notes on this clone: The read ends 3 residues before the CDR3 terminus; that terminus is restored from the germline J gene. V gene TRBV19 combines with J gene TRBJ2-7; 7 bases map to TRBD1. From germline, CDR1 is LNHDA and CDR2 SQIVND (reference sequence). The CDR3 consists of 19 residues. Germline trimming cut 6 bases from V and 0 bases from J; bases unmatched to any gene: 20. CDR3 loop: CASSHSRDSSQESSYEQYF. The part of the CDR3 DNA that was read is TGTGCCAGTAGCCACTCCCGGGACAGCAGCCAAGAGAGCTCCTACGAG.

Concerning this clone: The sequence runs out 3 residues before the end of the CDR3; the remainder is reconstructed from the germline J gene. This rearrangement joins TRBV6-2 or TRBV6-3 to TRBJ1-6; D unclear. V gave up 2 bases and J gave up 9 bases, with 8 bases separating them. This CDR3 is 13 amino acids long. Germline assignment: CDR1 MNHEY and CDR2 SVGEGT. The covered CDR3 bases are TGTGCCAGCAGTTACGACGGGTCTTCACCC. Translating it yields CASSYDGSSP. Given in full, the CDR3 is CASSYDGSSPLHF.

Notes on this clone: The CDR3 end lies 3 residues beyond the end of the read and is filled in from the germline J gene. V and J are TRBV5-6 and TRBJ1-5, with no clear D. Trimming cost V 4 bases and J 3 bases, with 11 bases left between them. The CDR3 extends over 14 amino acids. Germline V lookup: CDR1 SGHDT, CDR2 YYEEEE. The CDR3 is CASSRRGYNQPQHF. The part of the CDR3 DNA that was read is TGTGCCAGCAGCCGTCGAGGTTACAATCAGCCC.

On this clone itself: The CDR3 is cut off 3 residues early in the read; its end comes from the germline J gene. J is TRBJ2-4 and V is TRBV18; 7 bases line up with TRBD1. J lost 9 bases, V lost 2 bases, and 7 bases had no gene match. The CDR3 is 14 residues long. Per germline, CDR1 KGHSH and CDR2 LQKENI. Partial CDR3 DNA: TGTGCCAGCTCACCAGCGATGGGACAGATCATT. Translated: CASSPAMGQII. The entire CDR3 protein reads CASSPAMGQIIQYF.